What follows is one T cell receptor (beta chain) and its context. Its target is unknown. This entry belongs to a study of T cell responses to AZD1222 COVID-19 vaccine. The CDR3 sequence is 18 residues long. The assay was immunoSEQ multiplex PCR, and TCRdb's table has in-frame clones only and misses some. The sample shows around 200,000 clones, 80% to 90% of them seen only once. Study conclusions and caveats: Nearly half of the spike-specific TCRs reportedly recognize variant regions that carry no mutations. Mostly white British, mostly female donors; authors suggested clonal diversity may be underestimated.

The clonotype originates from an adult in good health. Sample: peripheral blood, taken on day 0 of AZD1222 vaccination. The gene calls are TRBV21-1 and TRBJ2-2; the table's D call TRBD2 went unverified against the DNA. TRBV21-1 corresponds to a pseudogene. CDR3 DNA sequence: TGTGCCAGCAGCAAGCCGGTCACCGGGACTAGCGGCCCTCGGGAGCTGTTTTTT. It translates to CASSKPVTGTSGPRELFF.